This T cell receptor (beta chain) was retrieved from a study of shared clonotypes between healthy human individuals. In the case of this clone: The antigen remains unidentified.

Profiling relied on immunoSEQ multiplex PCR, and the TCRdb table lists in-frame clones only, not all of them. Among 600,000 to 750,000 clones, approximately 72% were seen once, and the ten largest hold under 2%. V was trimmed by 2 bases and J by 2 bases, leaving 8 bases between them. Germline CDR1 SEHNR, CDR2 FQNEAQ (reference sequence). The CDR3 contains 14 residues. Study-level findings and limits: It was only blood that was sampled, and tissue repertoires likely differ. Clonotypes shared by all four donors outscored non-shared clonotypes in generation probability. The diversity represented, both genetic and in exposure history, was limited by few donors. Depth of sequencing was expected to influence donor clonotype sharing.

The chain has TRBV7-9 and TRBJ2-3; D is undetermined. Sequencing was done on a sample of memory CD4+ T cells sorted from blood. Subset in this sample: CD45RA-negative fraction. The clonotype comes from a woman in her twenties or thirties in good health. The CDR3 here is CASSLKDFTDTQYF. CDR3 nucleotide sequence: TGTGCCAGCAGCTTAAAAGACTTCACAGATACGCAGTATTTT.